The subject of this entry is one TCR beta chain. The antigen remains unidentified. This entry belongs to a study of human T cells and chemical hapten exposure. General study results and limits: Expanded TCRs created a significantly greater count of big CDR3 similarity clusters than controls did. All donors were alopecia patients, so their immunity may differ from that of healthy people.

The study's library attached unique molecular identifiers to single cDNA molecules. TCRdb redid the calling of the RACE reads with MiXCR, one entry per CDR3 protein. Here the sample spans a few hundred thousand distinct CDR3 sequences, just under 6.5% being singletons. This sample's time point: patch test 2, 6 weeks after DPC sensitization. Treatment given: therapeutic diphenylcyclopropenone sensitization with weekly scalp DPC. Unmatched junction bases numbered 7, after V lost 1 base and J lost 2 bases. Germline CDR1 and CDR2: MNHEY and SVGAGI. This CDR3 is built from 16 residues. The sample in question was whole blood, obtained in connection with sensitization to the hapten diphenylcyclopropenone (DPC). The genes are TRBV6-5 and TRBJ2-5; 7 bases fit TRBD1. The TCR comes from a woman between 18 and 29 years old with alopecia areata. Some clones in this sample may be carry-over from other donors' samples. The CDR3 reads CASSYFSGQQQETQYF. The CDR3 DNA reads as TGTGCCAGCAGTTACTTTTCGGGACAGCAGCAAGAGACCCAGTACTTC.